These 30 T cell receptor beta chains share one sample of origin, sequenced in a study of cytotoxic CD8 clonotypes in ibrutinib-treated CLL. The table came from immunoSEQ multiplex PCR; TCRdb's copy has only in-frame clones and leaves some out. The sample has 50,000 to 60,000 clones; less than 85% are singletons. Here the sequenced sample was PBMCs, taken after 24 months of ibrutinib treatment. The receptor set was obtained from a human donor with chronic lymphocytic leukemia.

This CDR3 reads CASSRDLQETQYF. The CDR3 region has the DNA TGTGCCAGCAGCCGGGACTTACAAGAGACCCAGTACTTC. The chain has TRBV11-2 and TRBJ2-5; possible D gene TRBD2, 6 bases. Trimming stripped 5 bases from V and 2 bases from J, with 9 bases between. The length of the CDR3 is 13 residues. The germline gives CDR1 SGHAT, CDR2 FQNNGV.

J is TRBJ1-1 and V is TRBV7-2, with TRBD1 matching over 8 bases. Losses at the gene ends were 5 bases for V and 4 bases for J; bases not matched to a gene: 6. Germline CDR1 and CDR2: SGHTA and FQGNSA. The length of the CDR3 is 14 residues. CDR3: CASSLTGGATEAFF. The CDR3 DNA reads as TGTGCCAGCAGCCTTACAGGGGGGGCCACTGAAGCTTTCTTT. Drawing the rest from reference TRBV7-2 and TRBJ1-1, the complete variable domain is GAGVSQSPSNKVTEKGKDVELRCDPISGHTALYWYRQSLGQGLEFLIYFQGNSAPDKSGLPSDRFSAERTGGSVSTLTIQRTQQEDSAVYLCASSLTGGATEAFFGQGTRLTVV.

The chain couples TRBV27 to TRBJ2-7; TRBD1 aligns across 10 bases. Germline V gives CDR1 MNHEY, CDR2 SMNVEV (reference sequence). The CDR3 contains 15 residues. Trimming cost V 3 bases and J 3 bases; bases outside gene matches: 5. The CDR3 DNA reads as TGTGCCAGCAGTTTCTGGACAGGGGGAATCTACGAGCAGTACTTC. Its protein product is CASSFWTGGIYEQYF.

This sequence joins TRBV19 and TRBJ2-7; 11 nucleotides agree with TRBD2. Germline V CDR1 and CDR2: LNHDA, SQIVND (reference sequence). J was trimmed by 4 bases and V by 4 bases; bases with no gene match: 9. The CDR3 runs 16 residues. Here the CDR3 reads CASSTPGTSGSYEQYF. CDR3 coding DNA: TGTGCCAGTAGTACCCCCGGGACTAGCGGTTCGTACGAGCAGTACTTC.

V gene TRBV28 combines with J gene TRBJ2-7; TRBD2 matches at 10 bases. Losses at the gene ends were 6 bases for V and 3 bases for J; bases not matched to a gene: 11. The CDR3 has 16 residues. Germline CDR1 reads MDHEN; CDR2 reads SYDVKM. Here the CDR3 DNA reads TGTGCCAGCAGCACAACTAGCGGGATGATTCGCTACGAGCAGTACTTC. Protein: CASSTTSGMIRYEQYF. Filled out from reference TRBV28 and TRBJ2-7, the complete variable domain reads DVKVTQSSRYLVKRTGEKVFLECVQDMDHENMFWYRQDPGLGLRLIYFSYDVKMKEKGDIPEGYSVSREKKERFSLILESASTNQTSMYLCASSTTSGMIRYEQYFGPGTRLTVT.

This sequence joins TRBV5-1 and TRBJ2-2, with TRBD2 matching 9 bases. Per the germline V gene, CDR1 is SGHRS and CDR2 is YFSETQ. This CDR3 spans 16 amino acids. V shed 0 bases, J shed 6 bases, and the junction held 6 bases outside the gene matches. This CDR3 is CASSLVAGGPAGELFF. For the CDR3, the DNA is TGCGCCAGCAGCTTGGTTGCGGGAGGGCCGGCCGGGGAGCTGTTTTTT.

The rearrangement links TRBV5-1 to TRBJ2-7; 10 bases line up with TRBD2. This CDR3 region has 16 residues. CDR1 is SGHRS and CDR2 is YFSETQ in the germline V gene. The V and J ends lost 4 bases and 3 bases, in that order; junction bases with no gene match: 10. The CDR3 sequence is CASSINPSGSSYEQYF. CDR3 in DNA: TGCGCCAGCAGCATAAACCCTAGCGGGAGTAGCTACGAGCAGTACTTC. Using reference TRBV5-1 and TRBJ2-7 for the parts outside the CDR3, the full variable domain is KAGVTQTPRYLIKTRGQQVTLSCSPISGHRSVSWYQQTPGQGLQFLFEYFSETQRNKGNFPGRFSGRQFSNSRSEMNVSTLELGDSALYLCASSINPSGSSYEQYFGPGTRLTVT.

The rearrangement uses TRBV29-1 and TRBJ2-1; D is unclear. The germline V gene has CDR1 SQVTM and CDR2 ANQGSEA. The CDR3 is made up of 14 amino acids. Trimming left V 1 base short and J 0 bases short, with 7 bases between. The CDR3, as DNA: TGCAGCGTTGAAGCGATTAGCTCCTACAATGAGCAGTTCTTC. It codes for CSVEAISSYNEQFF.

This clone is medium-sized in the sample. DNA for the CDR3: TGTGCCAGCAGAAAGGAGGGCAATCAGCCCCAGCATTTT. Translation gives CASRKEGNQPQHF. The rearrangement joins TRBV6-5 to TRBJ1-5; D gene ambiguous. The V end was cut by 6 bases, the J end by 2 bases, with 8 bases between. Germline CDR1 reads MNHEY; CDR2 reads SVGAGI. The CDR3 has 13 amino acids.

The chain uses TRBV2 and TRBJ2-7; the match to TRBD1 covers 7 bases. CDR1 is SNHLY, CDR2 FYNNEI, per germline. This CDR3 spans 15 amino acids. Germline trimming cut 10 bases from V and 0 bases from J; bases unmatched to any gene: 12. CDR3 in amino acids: CATRKDRSSSYEQYF. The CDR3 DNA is TGTGCCACCCGCAAGGACAGGTCAAGCTCCTACGAGCAGTACTTC.

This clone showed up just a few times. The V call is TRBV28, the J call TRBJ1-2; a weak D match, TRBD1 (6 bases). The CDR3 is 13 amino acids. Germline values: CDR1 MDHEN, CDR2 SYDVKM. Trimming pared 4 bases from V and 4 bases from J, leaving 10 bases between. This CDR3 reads CASSSRQVYGYTF. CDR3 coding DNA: TGTGCCAGCAGTTCTAGACAGGTCTATGGCTACACCTTC.

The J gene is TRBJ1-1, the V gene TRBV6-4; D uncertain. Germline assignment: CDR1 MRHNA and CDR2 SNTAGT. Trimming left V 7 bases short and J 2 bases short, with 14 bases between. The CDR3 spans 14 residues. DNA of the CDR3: TGTGCCAGCAAGAAGACGGATATCAACACTGAAGCTTTCTTT. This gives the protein CASKKTDINTEAFF.

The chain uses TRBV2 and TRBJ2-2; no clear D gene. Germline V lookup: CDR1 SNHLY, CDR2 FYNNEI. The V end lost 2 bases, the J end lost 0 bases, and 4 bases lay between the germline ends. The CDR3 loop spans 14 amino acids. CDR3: CASSENTNTGELFF. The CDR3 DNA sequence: TGTGCCAGCAGTGAAAATACGAACACCGGGGAGCTGTTTTTT. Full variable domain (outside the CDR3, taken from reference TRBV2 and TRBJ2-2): EPEVTQTPSHQVTQMGQEVILRCVPISNHLYFYWYRQILGQKVEFLVSFYNNEISEKSEIFDDQFSVERPDGSNFTLKIRSTKLEDSAMYFCASSENTNTGELFFGEGSRLTVL.

The CDR3 DNA reads TGTGCCAGCTCCACGGACAGGGCCGGGGAGCTGTTTTTT. Encoded protein: CASSTDRAGELFF. The genes are TRBV28 and TRBJ2-2; 8 nucleotides line up with TRBD1. J was trimmed by 6 bases and V by 8 bases; bases with no gene match: 5. Per germline, CDR1 MDHEN and CDR2 SYDVKM. The CDR3 spans 13 residues.

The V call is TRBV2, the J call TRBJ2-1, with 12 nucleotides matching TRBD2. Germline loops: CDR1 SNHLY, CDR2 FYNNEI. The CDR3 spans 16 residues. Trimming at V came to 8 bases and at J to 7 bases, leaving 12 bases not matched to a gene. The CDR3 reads CASPAVGLAGSNEQFF. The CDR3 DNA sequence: TGTGCCAGCCCCGCCGTTGGACTAGCGGGATCGAATGAGCAGTTCTTC.

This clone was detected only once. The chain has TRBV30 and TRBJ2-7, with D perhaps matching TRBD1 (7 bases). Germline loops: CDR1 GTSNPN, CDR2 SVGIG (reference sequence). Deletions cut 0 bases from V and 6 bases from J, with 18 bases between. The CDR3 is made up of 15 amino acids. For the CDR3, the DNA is TGTGCCTGGAGTGTATATAGCAGGGGGGCCGGCGAGCAGTACTTC. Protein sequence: CAWSVYSRGAGEQYF.

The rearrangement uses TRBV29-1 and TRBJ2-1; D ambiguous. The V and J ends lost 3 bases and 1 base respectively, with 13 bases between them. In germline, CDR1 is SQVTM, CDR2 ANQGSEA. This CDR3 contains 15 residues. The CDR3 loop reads CSVDPGLRSYNEQFF. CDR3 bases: TGCAGCGTTGACCCCGGGCTGAGGTCCTACAATGAGCAGTTCTTC.

Here the CDR3 DNA reads TGTGCCAGCAGTTTAACACAGGGGGCGAACTATGGCTACACCTTC. Translation gives CASSLTQGANYGYTF. This rearrangement joins TRBV27 to TRBJ1-2; 9 bases agree with TRBD1. Trimming at V came to 2 bases and at J to 2 bases, leaving 3 bases not matched to a gene. There are 15 residues in the CDR3. CDR1 is MNHEY, CDR2 SMNVEV, per germline (reference sequence).

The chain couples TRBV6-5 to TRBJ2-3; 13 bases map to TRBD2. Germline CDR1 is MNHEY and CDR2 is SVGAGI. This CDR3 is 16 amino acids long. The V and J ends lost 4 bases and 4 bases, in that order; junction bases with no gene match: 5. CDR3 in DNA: TGTGCCAGCAGTTCCTGGACTAGCGGGAGTTCAGATACGCAGTATTTT. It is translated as CASSSWTSGSSDTQYF.

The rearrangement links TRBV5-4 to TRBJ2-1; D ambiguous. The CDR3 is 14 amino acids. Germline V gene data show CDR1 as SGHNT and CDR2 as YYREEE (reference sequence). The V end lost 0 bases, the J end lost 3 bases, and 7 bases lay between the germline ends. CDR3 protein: CASSLARGYNEQFF. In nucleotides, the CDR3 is TGTGCCAGCAGCTTGGCCAGAGGCTACAATGAGCAGTTCTTC.

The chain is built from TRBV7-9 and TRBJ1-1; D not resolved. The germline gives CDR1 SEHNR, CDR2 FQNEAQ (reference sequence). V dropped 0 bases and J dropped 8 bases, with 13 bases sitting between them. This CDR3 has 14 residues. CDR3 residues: CASSLARVVTEAFF. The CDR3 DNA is TGTGCCAGCAGCTTAGCGAGGGTGGTTACAGAAGCTTTCTTT.

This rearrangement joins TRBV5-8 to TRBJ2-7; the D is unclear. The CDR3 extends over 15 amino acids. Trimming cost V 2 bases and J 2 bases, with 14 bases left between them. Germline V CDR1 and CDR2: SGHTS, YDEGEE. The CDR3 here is CASSLFIGEAYEQYF. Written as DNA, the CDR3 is TGTGCCAGCAGCTTATTTATCGGTGAAGCCTACGAGCAGTACTTC.

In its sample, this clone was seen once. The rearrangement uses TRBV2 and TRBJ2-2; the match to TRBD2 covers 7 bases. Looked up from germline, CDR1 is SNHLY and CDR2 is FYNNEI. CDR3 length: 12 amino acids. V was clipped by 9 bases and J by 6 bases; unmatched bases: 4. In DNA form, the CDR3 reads TGTGCCAGGGGAGGGTTCGCCGGGGAGCTGTTTTTT. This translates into CARGGFAGELFF.

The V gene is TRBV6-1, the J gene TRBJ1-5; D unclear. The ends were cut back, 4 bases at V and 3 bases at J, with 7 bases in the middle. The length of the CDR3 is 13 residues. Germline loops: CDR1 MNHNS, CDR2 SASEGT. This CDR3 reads CASSVVFNQPQHF. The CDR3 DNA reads TGTGCCAGCAGTGTTGTATTCAATCAGCCCCAGCATTTT.

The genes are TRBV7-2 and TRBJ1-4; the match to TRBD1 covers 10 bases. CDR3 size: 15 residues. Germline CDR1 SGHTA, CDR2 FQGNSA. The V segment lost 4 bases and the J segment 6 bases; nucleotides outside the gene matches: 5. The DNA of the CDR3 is TGTGCCAGCAGCTCCACCGGGACAGGGGATGAAAAACTGTTTTTT. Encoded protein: CASSSTGTGDEKLFF.

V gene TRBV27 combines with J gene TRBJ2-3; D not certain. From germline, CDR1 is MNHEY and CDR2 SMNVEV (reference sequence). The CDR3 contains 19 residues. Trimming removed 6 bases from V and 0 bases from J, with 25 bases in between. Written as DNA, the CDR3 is TGTGCCAGCAGCCGGCGGAGAACGAGCTCGAATCCTAGCACAGATACGCAGTATTTT. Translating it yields CASSRRRTSSNPSTDTQYF.

In nucleotides, the CDR3 is TGTGCCAGCAGGCGGACTAGCGGGACTAAAGGGATAGATACGCAGTATTTT. This sequence encodes CASRRTSGTKGIDTQYF. The rearrangement links TRBV27 to TRBJ2-3, with TRBD2 identical over 12 bases. Germline CDR1 and CDR2: MNHEY and SMNVEV (reference sequence). V dropped 6 bases and J dropped 5; count of bases not matched to a gene: 12. The CDR3 runs to 17 residues.

CDR3 bases: TGTGCCAGCAGTGGCTCGCCGGGTCGGGAGACCCAGTACTTC. This translates into CASSGSPGRETQYF. J is TRBJ2-5 and V is TRBV2; no clear D gene. The CDR3 totals 14 residues. Germline V gives CDR1 SNHLY, CDR2 FYNNEI. V was cut by 4 bases and J by 5 bases, with 14 bases left in between.

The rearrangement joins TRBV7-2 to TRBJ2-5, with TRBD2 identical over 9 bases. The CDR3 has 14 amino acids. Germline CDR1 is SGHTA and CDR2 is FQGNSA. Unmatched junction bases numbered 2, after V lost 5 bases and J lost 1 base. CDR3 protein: CASSQGLAQETQYF. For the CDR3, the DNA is TGTGCCAGCAGCCAGGGACTAGCCCAAGAGACCCAGTACTTC.

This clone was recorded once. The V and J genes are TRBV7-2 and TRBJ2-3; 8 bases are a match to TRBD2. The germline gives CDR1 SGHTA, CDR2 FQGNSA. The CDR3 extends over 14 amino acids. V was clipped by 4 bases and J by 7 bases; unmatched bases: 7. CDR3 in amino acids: CASSSRTSRHTQYF. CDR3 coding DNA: TGTGCCAGCAGCTCCCGGACTAGCAGGCATACGCAGTATTTT.